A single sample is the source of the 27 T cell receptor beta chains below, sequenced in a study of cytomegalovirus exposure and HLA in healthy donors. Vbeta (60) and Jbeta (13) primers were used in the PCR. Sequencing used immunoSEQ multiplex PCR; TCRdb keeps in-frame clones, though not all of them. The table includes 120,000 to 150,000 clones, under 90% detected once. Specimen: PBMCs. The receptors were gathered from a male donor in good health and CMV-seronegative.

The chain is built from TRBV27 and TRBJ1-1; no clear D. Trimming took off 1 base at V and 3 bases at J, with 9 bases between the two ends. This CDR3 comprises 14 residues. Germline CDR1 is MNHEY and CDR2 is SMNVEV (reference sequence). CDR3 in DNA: TGTGCCAGCAGTTTATTTATCGGAGACACTGAAGCTTTCTTT. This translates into CASSLFIGDTEAFF.

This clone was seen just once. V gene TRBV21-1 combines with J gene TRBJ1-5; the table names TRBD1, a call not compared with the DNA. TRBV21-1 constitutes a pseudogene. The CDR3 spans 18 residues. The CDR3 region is CASSSGTLRTGGAQPQHF. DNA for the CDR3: TGTGCCAGCAGCTCGGGCACCCTCAGGACAGGGGGCGCTCAGCCCCAGCATTTT.

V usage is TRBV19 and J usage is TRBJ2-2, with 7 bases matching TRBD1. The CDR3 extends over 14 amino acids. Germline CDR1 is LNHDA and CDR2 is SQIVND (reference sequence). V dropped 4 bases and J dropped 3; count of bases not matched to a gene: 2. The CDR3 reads CASSSDRDTGELFF. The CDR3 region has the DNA TGTGCCAGTAGTAGCGACAGGGACACCGGGGAGCTGTTTTTT.

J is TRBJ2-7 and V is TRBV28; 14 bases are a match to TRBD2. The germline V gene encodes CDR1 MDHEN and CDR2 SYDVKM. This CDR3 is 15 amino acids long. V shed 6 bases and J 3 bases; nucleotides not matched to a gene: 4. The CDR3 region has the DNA TGTGCCAGCAGGTACGGGACTAGCGGGAGCTACGAGCAGTACTTC. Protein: CASRYGTSGSYEQYF. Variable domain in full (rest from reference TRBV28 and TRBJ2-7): DVKVTQSSRYLVKRTGEKVFLECVQDMDHENMFWYRQDPGLGLRLIYFSYDVKMKEKGDIPEGYSVSREKKERFSLILESASTNQTSMYLCASRYGTSGSYEQYFGPGTRLTVT.

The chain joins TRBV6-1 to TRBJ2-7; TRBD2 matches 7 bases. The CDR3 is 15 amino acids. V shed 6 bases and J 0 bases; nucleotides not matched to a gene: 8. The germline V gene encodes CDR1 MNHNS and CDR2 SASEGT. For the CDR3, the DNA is TGTGCCAGCAGGGAAAGCGGGAAGAGCTCCTACGAGCAGTACTTC. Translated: CASRESGKSSYEQYF.

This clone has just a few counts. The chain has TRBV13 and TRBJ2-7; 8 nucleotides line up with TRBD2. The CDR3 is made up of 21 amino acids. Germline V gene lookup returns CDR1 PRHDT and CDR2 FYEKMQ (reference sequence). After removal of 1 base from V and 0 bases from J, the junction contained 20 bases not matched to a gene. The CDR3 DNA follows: TGTGCCAGCAGCTTAGTCACACCTGACCCCACTAGCGGAGGAAGCTCCTACGAGCAGTACTTC. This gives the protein CASSLVTPDPTSGGSSYEQYF.

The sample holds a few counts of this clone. The CDR3 protein is CASSYGSGRDGQPQHF. The CDR3 DNA reads as TGTGCCAGCTCGTACGGTAGCGGGCGGGACGGTCAGCCCCAGCATTTT. The chain joins TRBV18 to TRBJ1-5; a weak D match, TRBD1 (5 bases). V lost 6 bases and J 6 bases, leaving 21 bases between the germline ends. From germline, CDR1 is KGHSH and CDR2 LQKENI. The CDR3 consists of 16 residues.

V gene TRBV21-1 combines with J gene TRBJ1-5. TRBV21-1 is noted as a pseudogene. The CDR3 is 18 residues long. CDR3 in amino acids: CASSKSSGGPERNQPQHF. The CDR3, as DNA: TGTGCCAGCAGCAAATCGTCCGGAGGGCCTGAAAGGAATCAGCCCCAGCATTTT.

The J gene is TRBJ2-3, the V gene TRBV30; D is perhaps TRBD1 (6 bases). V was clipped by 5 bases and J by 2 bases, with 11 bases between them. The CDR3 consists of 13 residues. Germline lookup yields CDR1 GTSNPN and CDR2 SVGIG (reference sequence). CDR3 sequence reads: CAWDRMLTDTQYF. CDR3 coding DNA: TGTGCCTGGGACAGGATGCTCACAGATACGCAGTATTTT.

As DNA, the CDR3 is TGTGCCAGCAGCAAAGTCGTCTCGGGCGAGCAGTACTTC. This translates into CASSKVVSGEQYF. This chain connects TRBV7-9 to TRBJ2-7; D remains ambiguous. This CDR3 is 13 amino acids long. In germline, CDR1 is SEHNR, CDR2 FQNEAQ (reference sequence). Trimming removed 5 bases from V and 6 bases from J, with 14 bases in between.

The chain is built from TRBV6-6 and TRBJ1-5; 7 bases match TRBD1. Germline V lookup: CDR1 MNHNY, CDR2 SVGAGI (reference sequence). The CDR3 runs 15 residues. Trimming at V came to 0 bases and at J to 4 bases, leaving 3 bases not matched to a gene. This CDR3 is CASSYSAGGNQPQHF. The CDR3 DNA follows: TGTGCCAGCAGTTACTCGGCAGGGGGGAATCAGCCCCAGCATTTT.

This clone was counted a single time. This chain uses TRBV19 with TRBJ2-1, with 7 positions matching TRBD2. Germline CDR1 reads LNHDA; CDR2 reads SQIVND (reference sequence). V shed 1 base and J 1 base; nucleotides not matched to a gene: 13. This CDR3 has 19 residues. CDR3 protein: CASSIVAGVKMLSYNEQFF. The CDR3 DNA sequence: TGTGCCAGTAGTATAGTGGCGGGAGTGAAAATGTTGTCCTACAATGAGCAGTTCTTC.

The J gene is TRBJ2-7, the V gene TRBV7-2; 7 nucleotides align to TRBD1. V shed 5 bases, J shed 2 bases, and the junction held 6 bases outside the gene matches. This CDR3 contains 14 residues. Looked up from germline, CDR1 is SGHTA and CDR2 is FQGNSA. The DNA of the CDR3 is TGTGCCAGCAGCCCCAGGGGGACAACCTACGAGCAGTACTTC. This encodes CASSPRGTTYEQYF.

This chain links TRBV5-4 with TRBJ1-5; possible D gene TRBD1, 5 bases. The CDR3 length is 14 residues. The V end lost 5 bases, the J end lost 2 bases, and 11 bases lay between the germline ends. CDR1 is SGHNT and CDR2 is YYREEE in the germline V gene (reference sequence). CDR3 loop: CASSQGGGNQPQHF. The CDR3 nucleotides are TGTGCCAGCAGTCAGGGTGGTGGCAATCAGCCCCAGCATTTT.

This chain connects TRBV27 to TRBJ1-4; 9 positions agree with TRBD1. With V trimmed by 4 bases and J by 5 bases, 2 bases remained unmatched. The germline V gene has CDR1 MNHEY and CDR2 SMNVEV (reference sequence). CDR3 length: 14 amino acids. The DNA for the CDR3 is TGTGCCAGCAGTTCGGGACAGGGCAATGAAAAACTGTTTTTT. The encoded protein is CASSSGQGNEKLFF.

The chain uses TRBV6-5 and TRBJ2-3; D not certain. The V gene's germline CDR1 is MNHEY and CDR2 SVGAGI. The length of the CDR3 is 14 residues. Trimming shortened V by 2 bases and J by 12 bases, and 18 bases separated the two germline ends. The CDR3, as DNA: TGTGCCAGCAGTTACGGTTCATTCTTCCGCGCCCAGTATTTT. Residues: CASSYGSFFRAQYF.

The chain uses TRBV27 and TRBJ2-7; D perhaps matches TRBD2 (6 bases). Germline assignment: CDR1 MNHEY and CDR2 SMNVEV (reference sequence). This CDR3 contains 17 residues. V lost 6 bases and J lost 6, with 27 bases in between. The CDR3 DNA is TGTGCCAGCAGCCAAGGGTGGGGAGGCCCTACTTTCGGCGAGCAGTACTTC. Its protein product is CASSQGWGGPTFGEQYF.

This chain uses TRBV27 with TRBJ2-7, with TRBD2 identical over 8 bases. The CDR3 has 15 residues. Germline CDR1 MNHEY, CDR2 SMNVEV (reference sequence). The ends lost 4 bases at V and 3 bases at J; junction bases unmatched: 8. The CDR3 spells CASSSASGPFYEQYF. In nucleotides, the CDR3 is TGTGCCAGCAGTTCCGCTAGCGGGCCATTCTACGAGCAGTACTTC.

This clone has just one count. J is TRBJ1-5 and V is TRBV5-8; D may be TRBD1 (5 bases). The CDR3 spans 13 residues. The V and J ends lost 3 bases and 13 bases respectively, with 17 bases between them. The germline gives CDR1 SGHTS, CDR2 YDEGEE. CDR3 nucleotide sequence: TGTGCCAGCAGCTCTAACAACCAGGGAATACAGCATTTT. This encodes CASSSNNQGIQHF.

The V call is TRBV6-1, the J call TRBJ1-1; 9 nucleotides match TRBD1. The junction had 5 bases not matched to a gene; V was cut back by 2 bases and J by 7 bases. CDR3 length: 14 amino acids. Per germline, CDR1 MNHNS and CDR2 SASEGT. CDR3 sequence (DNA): TGTGCCAGCAGTGAAACAGGGGGCGGGAATGAAGCTTTCTTT. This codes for CASSETGGGNEAFF.

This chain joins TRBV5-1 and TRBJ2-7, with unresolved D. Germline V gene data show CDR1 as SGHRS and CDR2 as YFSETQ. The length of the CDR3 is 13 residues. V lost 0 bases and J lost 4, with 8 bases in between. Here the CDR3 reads CASSLAAEYEQYF. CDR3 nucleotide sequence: TGCGCCAGCAGCTTGGCTGCGGAATACGAGCAGTACTTC. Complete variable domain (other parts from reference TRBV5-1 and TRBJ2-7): KAGVTQTPRYLIKTRGQQVTLSCSPISGHRSVSWYQQTPGQGLQFLFEYFSETQRNKGNFPGRFSGRQFSNSRSEMNVSTLELGDSALYLCASSLAAEYEQYFGPGTRLTVT.

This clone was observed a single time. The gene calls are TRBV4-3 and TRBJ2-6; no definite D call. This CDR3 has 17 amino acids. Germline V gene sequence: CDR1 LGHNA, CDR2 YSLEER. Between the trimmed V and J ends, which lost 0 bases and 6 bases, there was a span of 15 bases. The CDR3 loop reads CASSQEAPIAVANVLTF. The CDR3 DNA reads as TGCGCCAGCAGCCAAGAGGCGCCCATTGCGGTGGCCAACGTCCTGACTTTC.

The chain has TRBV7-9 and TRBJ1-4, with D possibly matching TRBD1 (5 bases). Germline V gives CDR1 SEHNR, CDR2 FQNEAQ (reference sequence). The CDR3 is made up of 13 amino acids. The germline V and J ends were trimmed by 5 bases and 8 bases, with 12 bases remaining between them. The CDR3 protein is CASSRLEGEKLFF. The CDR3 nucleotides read TGTGCCAGCAGCCGTCTGGAGGGGGAAAAACTGTTTTTT. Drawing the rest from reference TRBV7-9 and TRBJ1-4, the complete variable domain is DTGVSQNPRHKITKRGQNVTFRCDPISEHNRLYWYRQTLGQGPEFLTYFQNEAQLEKSRLLSDRFSAERPKGSFSTLEIQRTEQGDSAMYLCASSRLEGEKLFFGSGTQLSVL.

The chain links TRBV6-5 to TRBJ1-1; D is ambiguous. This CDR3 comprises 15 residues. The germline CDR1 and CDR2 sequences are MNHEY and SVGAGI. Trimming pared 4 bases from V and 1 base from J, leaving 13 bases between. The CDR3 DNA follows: TGTGCCAGCAGTTTTGGGCTGATGGGGAACACTGAAGCTTTCTTT. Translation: CASSFGLMGNTEAFF.

The CDR3 reads CASSDREGDRDNEQFF. CDR3 nucleotides: TGTGCCAGCAGTGACAGGGAGGGGGATCGGGACAATGAGCAGTTCTTC. The chain employs TRBV6-1 and TRBJ2-1; D might be TRBD2 (7 bases). Germline V CDR1 and CDR2: MNHNS, SASEGT. Trimming took 3 bases from V and 5 from J, leaving 17 bases between them. The CDR3 length is 16 residues.

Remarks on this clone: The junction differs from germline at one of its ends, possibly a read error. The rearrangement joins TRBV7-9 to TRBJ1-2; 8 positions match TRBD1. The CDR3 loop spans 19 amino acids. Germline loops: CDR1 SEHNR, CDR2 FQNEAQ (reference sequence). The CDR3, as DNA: TGTTCCAGCAGCCCGAAAGACTTAGACAGGGGCCGCATGCTCTATGGCTACACCTTC. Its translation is CSSSPKDLDRGRMLYGYTF.

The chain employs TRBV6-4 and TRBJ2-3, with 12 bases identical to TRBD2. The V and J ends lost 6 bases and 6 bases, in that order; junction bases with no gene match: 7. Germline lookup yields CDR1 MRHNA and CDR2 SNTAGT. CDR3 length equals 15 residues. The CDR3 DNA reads TGTGCCAGCAGCCCTAGCGGGAGGGCCTATGATACGCAGTATTTT. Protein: CASSPSGRAYDTQYF.